The TCR beta chain under discussion was sequenced for a study of T cells after yellow fever vaccination. TCRdb processed the 5' RACE reads anew with MiXCR; each CDR3 protein has one entry. The repertoire holds over 250,000 distinct CDR3 sequences, with about 4% as singletons. This clonotype was recorded a few times. V was pared by 4 bases and J by 5 bases, with 18 bases between. This CDR3 region has 15 residues. Looked up from germline, CDR1 is SGHRS and CDR2 is YFSETQ. This TCR came from a man between 18 and 29 years old who received the YFV17D yellow fever vaccine. The sample in question was PBMCs, obtained 5 days after the yellow fever booster vaccination. The V call is TRBV5-1, the J call TRBJ2-5, with D unclear. The CDR3 DNA is TGCGCCAGCAGCCCAGAAATGACGGTCTCGGAGACCCAGTACTTC. It translates to CASSPEMTVSETQYF. Full variable domain (rest looked up from reference TRBV5-1 and TRBJ2-5): KAGVTQTPRYLIKTRGQQVTLSCSPISGHRSVSWYQQTPGQGLQFLFEYFSETQRNKGNFPGRFSGRQFSNSRSEMNVSTLELGDSALYLCASSPEMTVSETQYFGPGTRLLVL.